This is a list of T cell receptor beta chains from one sample in a study of blood T cell repertoires in COVID-19. Profiled with immunoSEQ multiplex PCR; TCRdb holds only in-frame clones, not every one. The repertoire has about 140,000 clones, roughly 88% of them found once; the top ten carry around 1.9%. The sample taken for sequencing was peripheral blood. Source of these receptors: a man between 70 and 80 years old with acute or convalescent COVID-19. CDR3s include the opening cysteine and the closing phenylalanine or tryptophan. A D gene is named only where the DNA matches it firmly. Clone sizes are given selectively: once, few, many, or a class where the clone is expanded.

abundance,j_gene,d_gene,len,v_gene,CDR3aa,CDR3nt
.,TRBJ2-3,.,14,TRBV18,CASSLRRVTDTQYF,TGTGCCAGCTCACTAAGGAGGGTTACAGATACGCAGTATTTT
.,TRBJ1-1,.,15,TRBV6-5,CASSPIPVKNTEAFF,TGTGCCAGCAGTCCCATCCCGGTGAAGAACACTGAAGCTTTCTTT
.,TRBJ1-2,TRBD1,14,TRBV28,CASLDRGQGYGYTF,TGTGCCAGCCTGGACAGGGGGCAAGGCTATGGCTACACCTTC
.,TRBJ2-2,TRBD2,15,TRBV11-2,CASSPREGNTGELFF,TGTGCCAGCAGCCCCCGGGAGGGGAACACCGGGGAGCTGTTTTTT
.,TRBJ2-1,.,15,TRBV5-1,CASSLTRSSYNEQFF,TGCGCCAGCAGCTTGACAAGAAGCTCCTACAATGAGCAGTTCTTC
once,TRBJ2-7,.,11,TRBV10-3,CAISDSSEQYF,TGTGCCATCAGTGATTCGTCCGAGCAGTACTTC
.,TRBJ2-5,TRBD2,13,TRBV3-1/TRBV3-2,CASSRTREETQYF,TGTGCCAGCAGTCGGACTAGAGAAGAGACCCAGTACTTC
.,TRBJ1-1,.,13,TRBV4-2,CASSYDIRSVSFF,TGTGCCAGCAGCTACGACATCAGATCTGTGTCTTTCTTT
.,TRBJ1-5,.,15,TRBV19,CASSMSNPSNQPQHF,TGTGCCAGTAGTATGTCTAACCCTAGCAATCAGCCCCAGCATTTT
.,TRBJ2-5,TRBD1,15,TRBV6-5,CASTPGQVGEETQYF,TGTGCCAGCACCCCAGGACAGGTCGGGGAAGAGACCCAGTACTTC
.,TRBJ1-1,.,13,TRBV6-5,CASSYARTTEAFF,TGTGCCAGCAGTTACGCCAGGACTACTGAAGCTTTCTTT
.,TRBJ1-1,TRBD1,14,TRBV2,CASSYVPGQGGAFF,TGTGCCAGCAGCTATGTCCCGGGACAGGGGGGAGCTTTCTTT
.,TRBJ2-1,TRBD1,17,TRBV7-9,CASSLRSRGQTHNEQFF,TGTGCCAGCAGCTTAAGGAGCAGGGGGCAGACCCACAATGAGCAGTTCTTC
.,TRBJ1-4,.,15,TRBV5-1,CASSKHSSYNEKLFF,TGCGCCAGCAGCAAACACAGTAGTTATAATGAAAAACTGTTTTTT
.,TRBJ2-5,TRBD2,16,TRBV5-4,CASSIGLAVNQETQYF,TGTGCCAGCAGCATCGGACTAGCCGTCAACCAAGAGACCCAGTACTTC
.,TRBJ1-2,.,14,TRBV19,CASTLRAGAGGYTF,TGTGCCAGTACCCTGAGGGCAGGGGCAGGTGGCTACACCTTC
few,TRBJ1-5,TRBD1,14,TRBV6-5,CASSYGDRNQPQHF,TGTGCCAGCAGTTACGGGGACAGGAATCAGCCCCAGCATTTT
.,TRBJ2-1,.,12,TRBV24-1,CATSDLYNEQFF,TGTGCCACCAGTGATCTCTACAATGAGCAGTTCTTC
.,TRBJ2-5,TRBD2,15,TRBV19,CASRRLAGSQETQYF,TGTGCCAGTAGGAGACTAGCGGGTTCTCAAGAGACCCAGTACTTC
.,TRBJ1-4,.,14,TRBV5-6,CASSLQATNEKLFF,TGTGCCAGCAGCTTGCAGGCAACTAATGAAAAACTGTTTTTT
once,TRBJ2-5,.,15,TRBV5-1,CASSLGNIGQETQYF,TGCGCCAGCAGCCTCGGGAACATTGGCCAAGAGACCCAGTACTTC
.,TRBJ1-1,TRBD1,10,TRBV29-1,CSVGDRVAFF,TGCAGCGTCGGGGACAGGGTTGCTTTCTTT
.,TRBJ2-7,TRBD2,15,TRBV7-9,CASSLNREGRYEQYF,TGTGCCAGCAGCCTAAATCGGGAGGGGAGGTACGAGCAGTACTTC
.,TRBJ2-7,.,15,TRBV19,CASSQNPGSLYEQYF,TGTGCCAGTAGTCAAAACCCGGGGTCTCTCTACGAGCAGTACTTC
few,TRBJ1-2,.,12,TRBV5-6,CASSLGTSGYTF,TGTGCCAGCAGCCTCGGGACATCTGGCTACACCTTC
once,TRBJ2-1,TRBD2,12,TRBV6-5,CASSYEREAFFF,TGTGCCAGCAGTTACGAGCGGGAAGCATTTTTCTTC
.,TRBJ2-6,.,14,TRBV2,CASRGGSGANVLTF,TGTGCCAGCAGAGGGGGCTCTGGGGCCAACGTCCTGACTTTC
.,TRBJ1-4,.,16,TRBV14,CASSQDQPGSGEKLFF,TGTGCCAGCAGCCAAGATCAGCCAGGCTCCGGTGAAAAACTGTTTTTT
.,TRBJ1-2,TRBD1,12,TRBV29-1,CSVVTGEDGYTF,TGCAGCGTCGTGACAGGGGAGGATGGCTACACCTTC
.,TRBJ1-3,.,11,TRBV12-3/TRBV12-4,CASSHGNTIYF,TGTGCCAGCAGTCATGGAAACACCATATATTTT
.,TRBJ1-2,TRBD1,18,TRBV6-1,CASSESAGGQVRFYGYTF,TGTGCCAGCAGTGAAAGCGCGGGAGGACAGGTTCGGTTCTATGGCTACACCTTC
.,TRBJ2-7,TRBD1,16,TRBV10-1,CASSDPPGTGGREQYF,TGCGCCAGCAGTGACCCCCCCGGGACAGGGGGCCGGGAGCAGTACTTC
few,TRBJ1-5,.,14,TRBV5-5,CASSLEGREQPQHF,TGTGCCAGCAGCTTGGAGGGCAGGGAACAGCCCCAGCATTTT
.,TRBJ1-3,.,16,TRBV19,CASNRIRDTSGNTIYF,TGTGCCAGTAATCGCATCCGGGACACCAGCGGAAACACCATATATTTT
few,TRBJ1-4,.,15,TRBV19,CASSNGQTTNEKLFF,TGTGCCAGTAGTAACGGACAGACAACTAATGAAAAACTGTTTTTT
once,TRBJ1-2,.,12,TRBV28,CALRKMNYGYTF,TGTGCTCTCAGGAAAATGAACTATGGCTACACCTTC
.,TRBJ1-1,.,14,TRBV2,CASSVHSMNTEAFF,TGTGCCAGCAGTGTACACAGCATGAACACTGAAGCTTTCTTT
.,TRBJ1-5,.,15,TRBV4-1,CASSQDEDSRLPQHF,TGCGCCAGCAGCCAAGATGAGGACAGCCGGCTGCCCCAGCATTTT
.,TRBJ1-2,TRBD1,19,TRBV7-2,CASSPGGTGGTKGGGGYTF,TGTGCCAGCAGCCCCGGTGGGACAGGGGGGACAAAAGGAGGAGGCGGCTACACCTTC
.,TRBJ1-4,.,15,TRBV7-2,CASSLAGGYNEKLFF,TGTGCCAGCAGCTTAGCGGGGGGGTATAATGAAAAACTGTTTTTT
.,TRBJ2-1,TRBD2,15,TRBV7-8,CASSLEAGQWNEQFF,TGTGCCAGCAGCTTAGAAGCGGGGCAGTGGAATGAGCAGTTCTTC
.,TRBJ2-3,TRBD2,17,TRBV5-1,CASSLIAGVASTDTQYF,TGCGCCAGCAGCTTGATAGCGGGGGTCGCAAGCACAGATACGCAGTATTTT
.,TRBJ1-5,TRBD1,13,TRBV6-1,CASSEQGDQPQHF,TGTGCCAGCAGTGAACAGGGGGATCAGCCCCAGCATTTT